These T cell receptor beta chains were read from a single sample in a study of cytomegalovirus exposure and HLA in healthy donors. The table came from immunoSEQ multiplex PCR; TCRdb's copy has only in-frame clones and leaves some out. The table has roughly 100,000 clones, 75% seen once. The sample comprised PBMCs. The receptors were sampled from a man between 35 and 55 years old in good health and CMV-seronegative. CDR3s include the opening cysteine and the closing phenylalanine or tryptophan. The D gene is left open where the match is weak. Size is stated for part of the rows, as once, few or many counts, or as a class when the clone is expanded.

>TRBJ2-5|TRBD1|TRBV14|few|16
TGTGCCAGCAGCCGAGAGACAGGGTACGGCCAAGAGACCCAGTACTTC
CASSRETGYGQETQYF
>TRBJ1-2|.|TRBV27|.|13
TGTGCCAGCAGTTTATACAGGGACTATGGCTACACCTTC
CASSLYRDYGYTF
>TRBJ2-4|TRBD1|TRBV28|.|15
TGTGCCAGCAGTGGAAACAGGGGAGCCAAAAACATTCAGTACTTC
CASSGNRGAKNIQYF
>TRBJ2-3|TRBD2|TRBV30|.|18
TGTGCCTGGAGTGTATTTAGCGGGAGGTCGAAAAGCACAGATACGCAGTATTTT
CAWSVFSGRSKSTDTQYF
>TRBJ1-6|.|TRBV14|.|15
TGTGCCAGCAGCCAAGCAGGCAGACATAATTCACCCCTCCACTTT
CASSQAGRHNSPLHF
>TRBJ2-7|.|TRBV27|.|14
TGTGCCAGCAGTTTACAGCAGCCCCAGGACGAGCAGTACTTC
CASSLQQPQDEQYF
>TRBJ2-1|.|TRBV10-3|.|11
TGTGCCACCTCCCAGGGCAATGAGCAGTTCTTC
CATSQGNEQFF
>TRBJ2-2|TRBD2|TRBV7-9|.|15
TGTGCCAGCAGCTCAGGACTAGTAGGGGCCGGGGAGCTGTTTTTT
CASSSGLVGAGELFF
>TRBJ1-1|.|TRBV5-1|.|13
TGCGCCAGCAGCACCGGGGGAGCCCATTGGGCTTTCTTT
CASSTGGAHWAFF
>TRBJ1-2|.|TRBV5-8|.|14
TGTGCCAGCAGCTCGGACTTCCCACGTTGGGGCTACACCTTC
CASSSDFPRWGYTF
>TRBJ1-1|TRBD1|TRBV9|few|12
TGTGCCAGCAGCGTAGAACAGGGGAGTGCTTTCTTT
CASSVEQGSAFF
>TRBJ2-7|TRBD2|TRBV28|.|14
TGTGCCAGCCGCCGGGGGGGGCCCTCCTACGAGCAGTACTTC
CASRRGGPSYEQYF
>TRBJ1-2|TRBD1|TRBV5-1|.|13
TGCGCCAGCAGCCAGGGACAGAACTATGGCTACACCTTC
CASSQGQNYGYTF
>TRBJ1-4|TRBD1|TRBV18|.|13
TGTGCCAGCTCACCCGGACAGGGCGAAAAACTGTTTTTT
CASSPGQGEKLFF
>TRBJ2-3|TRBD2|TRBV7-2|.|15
TGTGCCAGCAGCAGACAAGCGGGGAGCACAGATACGCAGTATTTT
CASSRQAGSTDTQYF
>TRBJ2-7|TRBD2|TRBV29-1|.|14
TGCAGCGTTGGTGGGCTAGCGGGGCACTACGAGCAGTACTTC
CSVGGLAGHYEQYF
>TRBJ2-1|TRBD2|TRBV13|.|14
TGTGCCAGCAGCACCCCGGGGAGGGCGAATGAGCAGTTCTTC
CASSTPGRANEQFF
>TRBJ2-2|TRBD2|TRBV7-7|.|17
TGTGCTAGCAGCTTAGGACCCCCGCGCGGGGGGACCGGGGAGCTGTTTTTT
CASSLGPPRGGTGELFF
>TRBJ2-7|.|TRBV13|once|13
TGTGCCAGCAGCCCTGGACAGACCTACGAGCAGTACTTC
CASSPGQTYEQYF
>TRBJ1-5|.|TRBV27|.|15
TGTGCCAGCAGGCTTGGGGAGGGGGGCAACCAGCCCCAGCATTTT
CASRLGEGGNQPQHF
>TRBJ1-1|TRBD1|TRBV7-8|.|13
TGTGCCAGCAGCTTAGGACAGGGCCGCCTTCCTTTCTTT
CASSLGQGRLPFF
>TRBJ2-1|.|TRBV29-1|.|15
TGCAGCACCCGAACGAGGGGGGGCCCCTACAATGAGCAGTTCTTC
CSTRTRGGPYNEQFF
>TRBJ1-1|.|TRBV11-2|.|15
TGTGCCAGCAGCCAGATGACAGGCGCGAACACTGAAGCTTTCTTT
CASSQMTGANTEAFF
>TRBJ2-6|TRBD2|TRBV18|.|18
TGTGCCAGCTCATTTACTAGCGGGGGGCCCTCTGGGGCCAACGTCCTGACTTTC
CASSFTSGGPSGANVLTF
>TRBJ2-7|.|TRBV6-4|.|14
TGTGCCAGCAAAGGGACTGGGATGAGCTACGAGCAGTACTTC
CASKGTGMSYEQYF
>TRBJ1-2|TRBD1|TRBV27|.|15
TGTGCCAGCAGTTCCCTGGGACAGGGGGCCTGGGGCTACACCTTC
CASSSLGQGAWGYTF
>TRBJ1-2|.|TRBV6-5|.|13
TGTGCCAGCAGTTACGGGGAGAACTATGGCTACACCTTC
CASSYGENYGYTF
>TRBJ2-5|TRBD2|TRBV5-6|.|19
TGTGCCAGCAGCGCCGAGACTAGCGGGGGGCCCAAGTACCAAGAGACCCAGTACTTC
CASSAETSGGPKYQETQYF
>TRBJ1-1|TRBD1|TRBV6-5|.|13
TGTGCCAGCAGCGGGACAGCGAACACTGAAGCTTTCTTT
CASSGTANTEAFF